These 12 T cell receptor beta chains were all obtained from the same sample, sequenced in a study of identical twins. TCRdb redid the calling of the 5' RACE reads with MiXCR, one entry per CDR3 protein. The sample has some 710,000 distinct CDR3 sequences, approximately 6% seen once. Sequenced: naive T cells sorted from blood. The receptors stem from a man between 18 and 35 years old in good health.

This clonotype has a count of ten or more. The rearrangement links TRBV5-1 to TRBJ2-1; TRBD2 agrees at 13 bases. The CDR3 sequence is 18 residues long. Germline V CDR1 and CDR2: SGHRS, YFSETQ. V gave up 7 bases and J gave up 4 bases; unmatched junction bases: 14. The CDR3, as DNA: TGCGCCAGCGGGGGGACTAGCGGGATCTGGTCCTCTTACAATGAGCAGTTCTTC. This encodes CASGGTSGIWSSYNEQFF.

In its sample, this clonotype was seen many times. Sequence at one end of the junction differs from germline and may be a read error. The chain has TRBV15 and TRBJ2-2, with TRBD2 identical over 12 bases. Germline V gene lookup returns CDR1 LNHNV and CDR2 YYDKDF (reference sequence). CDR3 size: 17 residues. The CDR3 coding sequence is TGTGCCACCAGCTTCACTCGGACTAGCGGGAACCCCGGGGAGCTGTTTTTT. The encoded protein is CATSFTRTSGNPGELFF.

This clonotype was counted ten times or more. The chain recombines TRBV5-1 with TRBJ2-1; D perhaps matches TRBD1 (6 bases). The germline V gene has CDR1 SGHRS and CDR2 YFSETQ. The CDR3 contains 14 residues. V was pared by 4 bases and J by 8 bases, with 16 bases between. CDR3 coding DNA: TGCGCCAGCAGCCCCCTAAACCAGGGGTATGAGCAGTTCTTC. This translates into CASSPLNQGYEQFF.

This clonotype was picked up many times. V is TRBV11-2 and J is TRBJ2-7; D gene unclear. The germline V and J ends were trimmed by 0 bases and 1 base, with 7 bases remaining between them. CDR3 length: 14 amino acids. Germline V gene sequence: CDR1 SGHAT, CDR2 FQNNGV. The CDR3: CASSLEPESYEQYV. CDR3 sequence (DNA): TGTGCCAGCAGCTTAGAGCCCGAGTCCTACGAGCAGTACGTC.

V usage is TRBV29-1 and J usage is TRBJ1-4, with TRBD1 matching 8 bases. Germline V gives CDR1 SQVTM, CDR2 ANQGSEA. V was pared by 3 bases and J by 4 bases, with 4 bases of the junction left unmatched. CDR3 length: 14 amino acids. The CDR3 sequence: CSVEEDRGNEKLFF. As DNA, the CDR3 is TGCAGCGTTGAGGAAGACAGGGGTAATGAAAAACTGTTTTTT.

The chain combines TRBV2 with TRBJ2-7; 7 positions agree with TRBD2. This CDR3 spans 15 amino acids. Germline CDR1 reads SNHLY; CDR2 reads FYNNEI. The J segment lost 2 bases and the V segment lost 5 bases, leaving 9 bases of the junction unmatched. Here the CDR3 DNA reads TGTGCCAGCAGTCCGCTAGCGGAGGGAACCTACGAGCAGTACGTC. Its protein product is CASSPLAEGTYEQYV.

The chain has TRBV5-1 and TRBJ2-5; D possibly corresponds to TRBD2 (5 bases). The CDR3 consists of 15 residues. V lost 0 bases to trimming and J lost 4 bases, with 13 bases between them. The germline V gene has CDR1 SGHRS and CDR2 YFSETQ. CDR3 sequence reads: CASSLATSSTETQYF. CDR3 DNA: TGCGCCAGCAGCTTGGCGACGTCTAGCACAGAGACCCAGTACTTC.

The CDR3 DNA sequence: TGTGCCAGCACCATCGGGGGCCTGGGTGGCTACACCTTC. Residues: CASTIGGLGGYTF. The rearrangement uses TRBV28 and TRBJ1-2, with D perhaps matching TRBD1 (6 bases). V dropped 7 bases and J dropped 7 bases, with 16 bases sitting between them. The germline gives CDR1 MDHEN, CDR2 SYDVKM. This CDR3 has 13 amino acids.

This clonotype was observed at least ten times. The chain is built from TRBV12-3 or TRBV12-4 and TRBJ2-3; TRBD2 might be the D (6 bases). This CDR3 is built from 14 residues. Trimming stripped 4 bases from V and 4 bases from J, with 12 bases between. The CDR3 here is CASSSGTSADTQYF. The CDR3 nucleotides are TGTGCCAGCAGTTCAGGGACTTCGGCAGATACGCAGTATTTT.

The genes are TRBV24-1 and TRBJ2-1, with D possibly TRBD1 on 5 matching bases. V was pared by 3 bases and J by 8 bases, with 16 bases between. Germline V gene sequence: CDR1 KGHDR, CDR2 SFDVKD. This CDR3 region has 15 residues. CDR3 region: CATSDPKDNFHEQFF. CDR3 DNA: TGTGCCACCAGTGATCCCAAGGACAATTTCCATGAGCAGTTCTTC.

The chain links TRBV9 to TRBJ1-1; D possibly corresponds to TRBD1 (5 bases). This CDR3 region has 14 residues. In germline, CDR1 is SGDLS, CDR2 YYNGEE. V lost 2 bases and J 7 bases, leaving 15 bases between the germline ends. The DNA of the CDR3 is TGTGCCAGCAGCGTCGGGGGGACGGGGGGTGAAGCTTTCTTT. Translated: CASSVGGTGGEAFF.

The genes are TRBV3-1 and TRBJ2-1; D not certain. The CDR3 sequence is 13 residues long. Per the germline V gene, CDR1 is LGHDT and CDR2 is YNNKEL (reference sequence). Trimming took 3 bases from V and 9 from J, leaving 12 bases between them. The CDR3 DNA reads TGTGCCAGCAGCCAGGTCCGGCAAGGTGAGCAGTTCTTC. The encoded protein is CASSQVRQGEQFF.